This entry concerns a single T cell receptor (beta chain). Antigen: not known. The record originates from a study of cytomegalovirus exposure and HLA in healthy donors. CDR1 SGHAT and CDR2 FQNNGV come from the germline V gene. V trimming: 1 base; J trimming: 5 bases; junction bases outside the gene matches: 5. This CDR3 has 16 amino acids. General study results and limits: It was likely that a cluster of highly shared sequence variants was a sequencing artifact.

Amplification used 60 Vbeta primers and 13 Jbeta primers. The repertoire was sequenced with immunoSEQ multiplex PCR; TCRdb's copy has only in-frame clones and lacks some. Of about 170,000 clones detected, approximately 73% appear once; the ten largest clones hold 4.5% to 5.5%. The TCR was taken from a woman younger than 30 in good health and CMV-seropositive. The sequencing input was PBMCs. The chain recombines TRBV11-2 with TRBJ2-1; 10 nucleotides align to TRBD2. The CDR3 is CASSLGVLAGDNEQFF. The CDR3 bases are TGTGCCAGCAGCTTAGGTGTCCTAGCGGGGGACAATGAGCAGTTCTTC.